The 9 T cell receptor beta chains reported below all come from one sample, sequenced in a study of blood T cell repertoires in COVID-19 (dated by TCRdb to 2018 to 2021). Library method: the immunoSEQ multiplex PCR assay. TCRdb stores this immuneACCESS table with in-frame sequences only. Part of the clones is absent; in the studies checked, under half of the shortfall reflects unresolved V genes, and no reason is known for the rest. The sample profile shows over 250,000 clones; roughly 86% of them were found once. The ten largest clones add up to over 2% of the sample. The sample was peripheral blood. These receptors were obtained from a woman aged 50 to 60 with acute or convalescent COVID-19.

J is TRBJ1-6 and V is TRBV5-1; 9 positions agree with TRBD1. This CDR3 spans 14 amino acids. V lost 8 bases, J lost 8 bases, and 8 bases stayed unmatched. The germline V gene has CDR1 SGHRS and CDR2 YFSETQ. This CDR3 is CASREQGAHSPLHF. CDR3 sequence (DNA): TGCGCCAGTAGGGAACAGGGGGCTCATTCACCCCTCCACTTT. Drawing the rest from reference TRBV5-1 and TRBJ1-6, the complete variable domain is KAGVTQTPRYLIKTRGQQVTLSCSPISGHRSVSWYQQTPGQGLQFLFEYFSETQRNKGNFPGRFSGRQFSNSRSEMNVSTLELGDSALYLCASREQGAHSPLHFGNGTRLTVT.

V gene TRBV12-3 or TRBV12-4 combines with J gene TRBJ2-3, with D uncertain. The CDR3 covers 12 residues. V shed 5 bases and J shed 3 bases, with 6 bases lying between them. CDR3 nucleotides: TGTGCCAGCAGTCCAACAACAGATACGCAGTATTTT. It is translated as CASSPTTDTQYF.

On this clone itself: One end of the junction does not line up with germline, which may come from a read error. The chain recombines TRBV20-1 with TRBJ1-1; no clear D. Germline CDR1 DFQATT, CDR2 SNEGSKA (reference sequence). CDR3 size: 10 residues. DNA of the CDR3: TGCAGTGCTAGAGATCAAACAGATCTCTTT. Amino acid sequence: CSARDQTDLF.

The V gene is TRBV19, the J gene TRBJ2-1, with 8 bases lining up with TRBD1. The CDR3 has 14 residues. Germline assignment: CDR1 LNHDA and CDR2 SQIVND (reference sequence). With V trimmed by 6 bases and J by 8 bases, 9 bases remained unmatched. The CDR3 loop reads CASSTGQGSYEQFF. As DNA, the CDR3 is TGTGCCAGTAGCACAGGACAGGGAAGCTATGAGCAGTTCTTC.

This chain uses TRBV7-9 with TRBJ2-1; TRBD1 is a possible D gene (5 bases). The ends were cut back, 1 base at V and 15 bases at J, with 10 bases in the middle. The CDR3 loop spans 11 amino acids. Germline loops: CDR1 SEHNR, CDR2 FQNEAQ (reference sequence). The CDR3 loop is CASSLVAGLFF. CDR3 DNA: TGTGCCAGCAGCTTAGTGGCAGGGCTGTTCTTC.

This clone was found a few times. The chain is built from TRBV29-1 and TRBJ2-3; weak D call: TRBD1 (6 bases). The germline gives CDR1 SQVTM, CDR2 ANQGSEA. Trimming removed 0 bases at V and 3 bases at J, with 13 bases between. This CDR3 comprises 15 residues. The chain's CDR3 is CSVEEGAHSTDTQYF. CDR3 nucleotide sequence: TGCAGCGTTGAAGAGGGGGCGCATAGTACAGATACGCAGTATTTT.

The chain has TRBV27 and TRBJ2-7; tentative D call: TRBD1 (5 bases). V lost 2 bases to trimming and J lost 3 bases, with 8 bases between them. Germline V gives CDR1 MNHEY, CDR2 SMNVEV (reference sequence). The CDR3 sequence is 13 residues long. The CDR3 is CASSLNRNYEQYF. The CDR3 DNA follows: TGTGCCAGCAGTTTAAACAGGAACTACGAGCAGTACTTC.

The table lists this clone with a few counts. The chain uses TRBV7-2 and TRBJ1-1; 7 nucleotides align to TRBD1. This CDR3 is built from 14 residues. CDR1 is SGHTA and CDR2 is FQGNSA in the germline V gene. The V gene end was trimmed by 2 bases and the J gene end by 6 bases; junction bases not matched to a gene: 6. The CDR3 sequence: CASSLRQGKAEAFF. The CDR3 bases are TGTGCCAGCAGCTTACGACAGGGTAAGGCTGAAGCTTTCTTT. Variable domain in full (rest from reference TRBV7-2 and TRBJ1-1): GAGVSQSPSNKVTEKGKDVELRCDPISGHTALYWYRQSLGQGLEFLIYFQGNSAPDKSGLPSDRFSAERTGGSVSTLTIQRTQQEDSAVYLCASSLRQGKAEAFFGQGTRLTVV.

This chain joins TRBV2 and TRBJ1-4; 8 nucleotides line up with TRBD1. CDR3 length: 18 residues. Germline loops: CDR1 SNHLY, CDR2 FYNNEI. J lost 0 bases, V lost 8 bases, and 14 bases had no gene match. The CDR3: CASGWQGAARSTNEKLFF. The CDR3 DNA reads TGTGCCAGCGGGTGGCAGGGGGCGGCTAGGTCAACTAATGAAAAACTGTTTTTT.